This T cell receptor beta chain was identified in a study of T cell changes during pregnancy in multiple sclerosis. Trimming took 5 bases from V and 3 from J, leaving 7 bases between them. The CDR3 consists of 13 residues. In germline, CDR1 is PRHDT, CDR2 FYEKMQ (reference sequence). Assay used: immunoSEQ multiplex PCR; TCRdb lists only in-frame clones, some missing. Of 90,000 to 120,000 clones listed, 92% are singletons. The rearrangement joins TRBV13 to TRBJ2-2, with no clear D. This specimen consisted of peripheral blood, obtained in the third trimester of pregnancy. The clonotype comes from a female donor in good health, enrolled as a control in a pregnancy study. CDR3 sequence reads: CASSRLDTGELFF. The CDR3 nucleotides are TGTGCCAGCAGCCGACTGGACACCGGGGAGCTGTTTTTT.